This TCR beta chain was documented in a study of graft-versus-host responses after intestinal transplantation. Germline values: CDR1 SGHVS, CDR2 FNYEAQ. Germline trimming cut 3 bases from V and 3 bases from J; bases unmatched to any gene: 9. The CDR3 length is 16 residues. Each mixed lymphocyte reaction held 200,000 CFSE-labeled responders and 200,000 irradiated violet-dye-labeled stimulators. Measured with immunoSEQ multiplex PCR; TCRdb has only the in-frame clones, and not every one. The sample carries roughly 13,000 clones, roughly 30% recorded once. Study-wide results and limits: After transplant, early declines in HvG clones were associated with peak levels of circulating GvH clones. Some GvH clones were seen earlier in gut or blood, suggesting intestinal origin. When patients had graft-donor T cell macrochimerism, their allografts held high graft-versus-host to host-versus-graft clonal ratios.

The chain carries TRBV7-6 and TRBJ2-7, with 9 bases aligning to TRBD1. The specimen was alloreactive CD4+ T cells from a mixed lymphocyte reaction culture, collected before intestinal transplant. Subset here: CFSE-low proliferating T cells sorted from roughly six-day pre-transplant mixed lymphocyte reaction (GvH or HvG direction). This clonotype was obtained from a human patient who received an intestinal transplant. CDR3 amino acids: CASSFLPPGQGYEQYF. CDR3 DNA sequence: TGTGCCAGCAGCTTCCTCCCACCGGGACAGGGCTACGAGCAGTACTTC.